Each of the 25 T cell receptor beta chains below was sequenced from the same sample in a study of early T cells in non-severe SARS-CoV-2 infection. MiXCR, applied by TCRdb to the 5' RACE reads, yields one record per CDR3 protein. This table holds about 44,000 distinct CDR3 sequences, 20% to 25% found once. The sample here was whole blood, taken at baseline. The receptor set was obtained from an adult who was a healthcare worker with PCR-confirmed SARS-CoV-2 infection or an uninfected control (not recorded which).

The chain's CDR3 is CASSRDGYNEQFF. The CDR3, as DNA: TGTGCCAGCAGCCGGGACGGCTACAATGAGCAGTTCTTC. The rearrangement uses TRBV12-3 or TRBV12-4 and TRBJ2-1; D may be TRBD1 or TRBD2 (5 bases each). The CDR3 loop spans 13 amino acids. V was shortened by 6 bases and J by 3 bases, with 9 bases between the two germline ends.

This clonotype was counted many times. The rearrangement uses TRBV9 and TRBJ1-4; D perhaps matches TRBD1 (5 bases). V gave up 4 bases and J gave up 8 bases, with 15 bases separating them. Germline V gene sequence: CDR1 SGDLS, CDR2 YYNGEE. The CDR3 has 14 amino acids. CDR3 residues: CASSPRDEGEKLFF. CDR3 DNA: TGTGCCAGCAGCCCCCGCGACGAGGGGGAAAAACTGTTTTTT.

This clonotype turned up a few times. The chain uses TRBV27 and TRBJ1-2; a possible D gene is TRBD1 (5 bases). The germline V and J ends were trimmed by 6 bases and 8 bases, with 10 bases remaining between them. Germline assignment: CDR1 MNHEY and CDR2 SMNVEV (reference sequence). This CDR3 is built from 11 residues. For the CDR3, the DNA is TGTGCCAGCAGCCAGGGAAGGGGCTACACCTTC. This translates into CASSQGRGYTF.

The chain has TRBV12-3 or TRBV12-4 and TRBJ1-3; D is uncertain. V was cut by 3 bases and J by 4 bases, with 7 bases left in between. The CDR3 sequence is 13 residues long. The CDR3 region is CASSFGQGNTIYF. CDR3 coding DNA: TGTGCCAGCAGTTTCGGTCAAGGAAACACCATATATTTT.

This clonotype has more than one count but fewer than ten. The rearrangement uses TRBV29-1 and TRBJ1-2; D not certain. The CDR3 is made up of 14 amino acids. Germline CDR1 is SQVTM and CDR2 is ANQGSEA. Trimming pared 1 base from V and 0 bases from J, leaving 9 bases between. The CDR3 DNA sequence: TGCAGCGTTGAAGGCCTGTTAGCTAACTATGGCTACACCTTC. It specifies CSVEGLLANYGYTF.

This clonotype has more than one count but fewer than ten. J is TRBJ2-4 and V is TRBV12-3 or TRBV12-4; D is perhaps TRBD1 (5 bases). This CDR3 region has 15 residues. V was pared by 6 bases and J by 1 base, with 13 bases between. CDR3 sequence: CASSKGSFAKNIQYF. CDR3 coding DNA: TGTGCCAGCAGCAAGGGGTCCTTCGCCAAAAACATTCAGTACTTC.

The sample holds many counts of this clonotype. The chain employs TRBV4-2 and TRBJ1-4; D is unclear. V was shortened by 4 bases and J by 0 bases, with 18 bases between the two germline ends. Per germline, CDR1 LGHNA and CDR2 YNFKEQ. The CDR3 is 18 amino acids. CDR3 nucleotides: TGTGCCAGCAGCCGGGTCGTCCGTTCTACCTCAACTAATGAAAAACTGTTTTTT. This translates into CASSRVVRSTSTNEKLFF.

V usage is TRBV7-2 and J usage is TRBJ1-1; D gene ambiguous. This CDR3 comprises 14 residues. Between the trimmed V and J ends, which lost 1 base and 0 bases, there was a span of 6 bases. Germline V gene lookup returns CDR1 SGHTA and CDR2 FQGNSA. CDR3 region: CASSLVAVNTEAFF. Here the CDR3 DNA reads TGTGCCAGCAGCTTAGTGGCGGTGAACACTGAAGCTTTCTTT.

The J gene is TRBJ1-1, the V gene TRBV11-2, with D perhaps TRBD1 (6 bases). Looked up from germline, CDR1 is SGHAT and CDR2 is FQNNGV. The CDR3 runs 15 residues. Trimming took 2 bases from V and 0 from J, leaving 10 bases between them. CDR3 nucleotide sequence: TGTGCCAGCAGCTTATTTGGACAGATGAACACTGAAGCTTTCTTT. As protein: CASSLFGQMNTEAFF.

The V gene is TRBV7-8, the J gene TRBJ1-1, with D hard to call. The CDR3 consists of 11 residues. The V gene's germline CDR1 is SGHVS and CDR2 FQNEAQ. V was cut by 5 bases and J by 7 bases, with 8 bases left in between. CDR3 sequence reads: CASSTALEAFF. The CDR3, as DNA: TGTGCCAGCAGCACGGCACTTGAAGCTTTCTTT.

This rearrangement joins TRBV7-8 to TRBJ1-6, with D possibly matching TRBD1 (6 bases). Germline loops: CDR1 SGHVS, CDR2 FQNEAQ. V lost 5 bases to trimming and J lost 7 bases, with 15 bases between them. CDR3 length equals 15 residues. CDR3 amino acids: CASSRRRDTNSPLHF. The CDR3 nucleotides are TGTGCCAGCAGCCGTCGCCGGGACACCAATTCACCCCTCCACTTT.

V gene TRBV7-9 combines with J gene TRBJ2-7, with TRBD1 matching 9 bases. The CDR3 contains 14 residues. The junction had 6 bases not matched to a gene; V was cut back by 4 bases and J by 5 bases. From germline, CDR1 is SEHNR and CDR2 FQNEAQ (reference sequence). The DNA for the CDR3 is TGTGCCAGCAGCTCGGGACAGGGTTGGAACGAGCAGTACTTC. Residues: CASSSGQGWNEQYF.

In this sample, this clonotype turned up a few times. CDR3: CASSSPDYEQYF. In DNA, the CDR3 is TGTGCCAGCAGCTCCCCGGACTACGAGCAGTACTTC. This sequence joins TRBV5-4 and TRBJ2-7; D remains ambiguous. Trimming cost V 3 bases and J 3 bases, with 7 bases left between them. Germline CDR1 SGHNT, CDR2 YYREEE (reference sequence). CDR3 length: 12 amino acids. The whole variable domain, remainder taken from reference TRBV5-4 and TRBJ2-7, is ETGVTQSPTHLIKTRGQQVTLRCSSQSGHNTVSWYQQALGQGPQFIFQYYREEENGRGNFPPRFSGLQFPNYSSELNVNALELDDSALYLCASSSPDYEQYFGPGTRLTVT.

In this sample, this clonotype turned up many times. The chain joins TRBV7-9 to TRBJ1-1; D call uncertain. CDR1 is SEHNR, CDR2 FQNEAQ, per germline (reference sequence). Trimming stripped 0 bases from V and 4 bases from J, with 9 bases between. This CDR3 comprises 14 residues. CDR3 in amino acids: CASSLAAQITEAFF. The DNA of the CDR3 is TGTGCCAGCAGCTTAGCGGCGCAGATCACTGAAGCTTTCTTT.

The chain is built from TRBV29-1 and TRBJ2-3, with no clear D. The CDR3 sequence is 14 residues long. Deletions cut 6 bases from V and 3 bases from J, with 16 bases between. CDR1 and CDR2 from the germline V gene are SQVTM and ANQGSEA. Here the CDR3 DNA reads TGCAGCGTACACCTTCCATTTCGGACAGATACGCAGTATTTT. It translates to CSVHLPFRTDTQYF.

This clonotype was counted only a few times. The CDR3 nucleotides are TGTGCCAGCAGCTTAGCGGGACTAGGTGGTGAGCAGTTCTTC. Translated, it gives CASSLAGLGGEQFF. The chain recombines TRBV7-9 with TRBJ2-1; TRBD2 aligns across 8 bases. CDR1 is SEHNR and CDR2 is FQNEAQ in the germline V gene (reference sequence). Trimming cost V 0 bases and J 9 bases; bases outside gene matches: 4. This CDR3 is 14 amino acids long. The entire variable domain, with the rest obtained from reference TRBV7-9 and TRBJ2-1, is as follows: DTGVSQNPRHKITKRGQNVTFRCDPISEHNRLYWYRQTLGQGPEFLTYFQNEAQLEKSRLLSDRFSAERPKGSFSTLEIQRTEQGDSAMYLCASSLAGLGGEQFFGPGTRLTVL.

In this sample, this clonotype turned up a few times. V usage is TRBV9 and J usage is TRBJ2-3; perhaps TRBD1 as D (6 bases). This CDR3 is 16 amino acids long. V was cut by 0 bases and J by 2 bases, with 13 bases left in between. Germline CDR1 is SGDLS and CDR2 is YYNGEE. The DNA of the CDR3 is TGTGCCAGCAGCGTAGTCGGACAGACCTACACAGATACGCAGTATTTT. Its translation: CASSVVGQTYTDTQYF.

The gene calls are TRBV18 and TRBJ1-1; D is unresolved. V gave up 1 base and J gave up 1 base, with 7 bases separating them. The CDR3 spans 14 residues. Germline loops: CDR1 KGHSH, CDR2 LQKENI. CDR3 region: CASSPQGSNTEAFF. The CDR3, as DNA: TGTGCCAGCTCACCACAGGGTTCGAACACTGAAGCTTTCTTT.

The V call is TRBV20-1, the J call TRBJ1-1, with D possibly matching TRBD1 (5 bases). The CDR3 has 12 residues. CDR1 DFQATT and CDR2 SNEGSKA come from the germline V gene (reference sequence). V dropped 6 bases and J dropped 5 bases, with 13 bases sitting between them. In DNA, the CDR3 is TGCAGTGCCGGGGGGGGATGGACTGAAGCTTTCTTT. Its protein is CSAGGGWTEAFF.

This clonotype was counted between two and nine times. J is TRBJ1-3 and V is TRBV7-8; D is perhaps TRBD1 (5 bases). Per the germline V gene, CDR1 is SGHVS and CDR2 is FQNEAQ. The CDR3 contains 16 residues. The V end lost 2 bases, the J end lost 3 bases, and 14 bases lay between the germline ends. CDR3 bases: TGTGCCAGCAGCTTATCTCGGGGGTCGGGTGGAAACACCATATATTTT. Translating gives CASSLSRGSGGNTIYF.

The gene calls are TRBV10-3 and TRBJ1-2; 9 bases align to TRBD1. Germline V lookup: CDR1 ENHRY, CDR2 SYGVKD. This CDR3 is 13 amino acids long. With 4 bases clipped from V and 6 bases from J, the junction kept 3 bases outside the gene matches. DNA for the CDR3: TGTGCCATCAGTGGTAGGACAGGGGATGGCTACACCTTC. It encodes CAISGRTGDGYTF.

This clonotype was observed a handful of times. The chain has TRBV11-2 and TRBJ1-4; D is undetermined. The CDR3 runs to 11 residues. Trimming left V 2 bases short and J 7 bases short, with 2 bases between. Germline CDR1 reads SGHAT; CDR2 reads FQNNGV. In DNA, the CDR3 is TGTGCCAGCAGCTTAAGTGAAAAACTGTTTTTT. It is translated as CASSLSEKLFF.

This clonotype was seen a handful of times. This rearrangement joins TRBV18 to TRBJ1-1, with D tentatively TRBD1 (6 bases). Germline V gene sequence: CDR1 KGHSH, CDR2 LQKENI. V was shortened by 3 bases and J by 1 base, with 15 bases between the two germline ends. There are 16 residues in the CDR3. This chain's CDR3 is CASSPSFEGGNTEAFF. Written as DNA, the CDR3 is TGTGCCAGCTCACCTAGCTTTGAGGGGGGGAACACTGAAGCTTTCTTT.

This chain uses TRBV16 with TRBJ1-5; tentatively, D is TRBD1 (6 bases). V was cut by 4 bases and J by 6 bases, with 13 bases left in between. Germline V gives CDR1 KGHSY, CDR2 FQNENV. The CDR3 loop spans 14 amino acids. The CDR3 here is CASSPERGFQPQHF. CDR3 nucleotide sequence: TGTGCCAGCAGCCCGGAGAGGGGGTTTCAGCCCCAGCATTTT.

This clonotype was recorded at least ten times. J is TRBJ1-5 and V is TRBV20-1; D may be TRBD1 (6 bases). V lost 3 bases, J lost 2 bases, and 14 bases lay in between. The germline V gene encodes CDR1 DFQATT and CDR2 SNEGSKA (reference sequence). The CDR3 extends over 15 amino acids. In DNA, the CDR3 is TGCAGTGCTAGTTTTGGGGGCTTGGGCAATCAGCCCCAGCATTTT. Amino acid sequence: CSASFGGLGNQPQHF.